This T cell receptor (beta chain) was documented in a study of OX40 agonist ivuxolimab in advanced cancers. On the study more broadly: Patients were given ivuxolimab, an antibody that agonizes OX40 (CD134). Patients achieving partial responses numbered three: one hepatocellular carcinoma case and two cutaneous melanoma cases. Study-wide points: Individuals who were partial responders at 0.1-3.0 mg/kg had clonal expansion that ranked among the lowest.

Germline V gene data show CDR1 as MGHRA and CDR2 as YSYEKL. V was shortened by 0 bases and J by 7 bases, with 7 bases between the two germline ends. The CDR3 runs 13 residues. To note about this clone: What it binds is unknown.

This table comes from immunoSEQ multiplex PCR, and its TCRdb copy is limited to in-frame clones, with some not included. The sample consists of approximately 33,000 clones, less than 90% of them appearing once. The receptor was isolated from an adult with an advanced solid tumor such as melanoma, head and neck, liver or kidney cancer. Specimen: CD4+ or CD8+ T cells sorted from blood, collected in a trial of the OX40 agonist ivuxolimab. The V gene is TRBV4-1, the J gene TRBJ1-5; D is undetermined. The CDR3 DNA reads as TGCGCCAGCAGCCAAGATAGGGTACAGCCCCAGCATTTT. Its protein product is CASSQDRVQPQHF.